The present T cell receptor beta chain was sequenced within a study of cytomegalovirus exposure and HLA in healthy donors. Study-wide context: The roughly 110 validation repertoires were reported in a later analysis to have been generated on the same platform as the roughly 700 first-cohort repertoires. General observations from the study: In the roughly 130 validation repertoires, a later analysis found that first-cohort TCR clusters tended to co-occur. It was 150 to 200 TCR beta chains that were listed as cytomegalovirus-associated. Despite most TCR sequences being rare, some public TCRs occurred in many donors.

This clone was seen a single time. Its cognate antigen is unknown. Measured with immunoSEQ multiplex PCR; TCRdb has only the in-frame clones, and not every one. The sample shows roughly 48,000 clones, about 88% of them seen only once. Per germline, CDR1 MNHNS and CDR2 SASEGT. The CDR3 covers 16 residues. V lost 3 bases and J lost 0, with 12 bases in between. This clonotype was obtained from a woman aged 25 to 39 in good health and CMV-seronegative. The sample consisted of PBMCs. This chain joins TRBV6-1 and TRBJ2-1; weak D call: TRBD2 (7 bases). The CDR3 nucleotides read TGTGCCAGCAGTGATTCGGGGGGCGGCTCCTACAATGAGCAGTTCTTC. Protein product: CASSDSGGGSYNEQFF.